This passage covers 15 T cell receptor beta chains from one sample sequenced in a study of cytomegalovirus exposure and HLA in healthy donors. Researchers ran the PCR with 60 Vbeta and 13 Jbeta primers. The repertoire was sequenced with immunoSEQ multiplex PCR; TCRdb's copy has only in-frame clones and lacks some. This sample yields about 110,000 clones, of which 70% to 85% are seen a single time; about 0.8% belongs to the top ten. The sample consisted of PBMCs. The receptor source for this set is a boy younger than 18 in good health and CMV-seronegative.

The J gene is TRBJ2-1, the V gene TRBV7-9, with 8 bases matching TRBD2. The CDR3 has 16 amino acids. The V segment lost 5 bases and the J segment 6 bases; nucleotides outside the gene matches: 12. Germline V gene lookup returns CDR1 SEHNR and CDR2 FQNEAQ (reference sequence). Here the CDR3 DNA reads TGTGCCAGCAGCCCTCAAGCGGGAGTCCTTATCAATGAGCAGTTCTTC. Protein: CASSPQAGVLINEQFF. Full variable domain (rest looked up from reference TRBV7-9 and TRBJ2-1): DTGVSQNPRHKITKRGQNVTFRCDPISEHNRLYWYRQTLGQGPEFLTYFQNEAQLEKSRLLSDRFSAERPKGSFSTLEIQRTEQGDSAMYLCASSPQAGVLINEQFFGPGTRLTVL.

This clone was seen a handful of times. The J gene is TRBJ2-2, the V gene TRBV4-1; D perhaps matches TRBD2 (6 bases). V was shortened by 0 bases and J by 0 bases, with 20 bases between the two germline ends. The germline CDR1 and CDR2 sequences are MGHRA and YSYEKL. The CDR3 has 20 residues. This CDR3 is CASSQDPLFTAGANTGELFF. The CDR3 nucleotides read TGCGCCAGCAGCCAAGATCCCCTCTTTACAGCGGGCGCGAACACCGGGGAGCTGTTTTTT.

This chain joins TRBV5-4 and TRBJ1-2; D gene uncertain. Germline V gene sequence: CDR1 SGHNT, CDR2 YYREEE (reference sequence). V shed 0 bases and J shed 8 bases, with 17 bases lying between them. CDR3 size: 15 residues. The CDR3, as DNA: TGTGCCAGCAGCTTGGCAAGGTCAGAGGAGGGAGGCTACACCTTC. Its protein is CASSLARSEEGGYTF.

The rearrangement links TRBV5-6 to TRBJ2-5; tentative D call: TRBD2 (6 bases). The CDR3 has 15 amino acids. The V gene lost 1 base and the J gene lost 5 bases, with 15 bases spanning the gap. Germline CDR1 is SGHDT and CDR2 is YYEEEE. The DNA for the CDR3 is TGTGCCAGCAGCTTGCCCACGGGGGACTGGGAGACCCAGTACTTC. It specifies CASSLPTGDWETQYF.

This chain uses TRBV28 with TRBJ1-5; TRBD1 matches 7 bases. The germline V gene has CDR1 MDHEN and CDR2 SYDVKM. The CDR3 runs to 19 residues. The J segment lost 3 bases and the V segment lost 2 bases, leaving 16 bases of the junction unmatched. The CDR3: CASSLGAGTALYFNQPQHF. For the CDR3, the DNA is TGTGCCAGCAGTTTAGGGGCCGGGACAGCTCTCTATTTCAATCAGCCCCAGCATTTT.

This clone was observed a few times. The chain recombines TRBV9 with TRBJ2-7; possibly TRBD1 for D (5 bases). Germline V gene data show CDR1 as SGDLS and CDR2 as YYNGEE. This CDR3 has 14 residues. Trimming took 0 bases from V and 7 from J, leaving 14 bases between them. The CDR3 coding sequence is TGTGCCAGCAGCGTAGTACCAGGGTATGGTGAGCAGTACTTC. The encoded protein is CASSVVPGYGEQYF.

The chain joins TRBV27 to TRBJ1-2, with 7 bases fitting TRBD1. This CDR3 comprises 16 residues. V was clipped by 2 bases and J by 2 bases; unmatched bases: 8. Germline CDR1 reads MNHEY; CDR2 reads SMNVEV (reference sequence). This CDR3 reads CASSLGGGARNYGYTF. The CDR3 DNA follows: TGTGCCAGCAGTTTAGGAGGGGGCGCGAGGAACTATGGCTACACCTTC.

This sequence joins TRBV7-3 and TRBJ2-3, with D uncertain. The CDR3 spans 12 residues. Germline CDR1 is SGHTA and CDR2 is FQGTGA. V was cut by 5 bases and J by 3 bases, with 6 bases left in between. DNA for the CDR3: TGTGCCAGCAGCCCCGGTACAGATACGCAGTATTTT. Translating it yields CASSPGTDTQYF.

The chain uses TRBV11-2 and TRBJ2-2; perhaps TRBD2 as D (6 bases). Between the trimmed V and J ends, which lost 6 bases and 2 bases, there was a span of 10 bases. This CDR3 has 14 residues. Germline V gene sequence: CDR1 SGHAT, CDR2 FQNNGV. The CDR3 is CASRTGLNTGELFF. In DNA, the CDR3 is TGTGCCAGCAGAACGGGACTCAACACCGGGGAGCTGTTTTTT.

The CDR3 reads CASSDPTGTGRDLEKLFF. Written as DNA, the CDR3 is TGTGCCAGCAGTGACCCCACCGGGACAGGGAGGGACTTAGAAAAACTGTTTTTT. The chain employs TRBV2 and TRBJ1-4, with 9 nucleotides matching TRBD1. The germline V gene encodes CDR1 SNHLY and CDR2 FYNNEI. The ends lost 3 bases at V and 8 bases at J; junction bases unmatched: 16. The CDR3 sequence is 18 residues long.

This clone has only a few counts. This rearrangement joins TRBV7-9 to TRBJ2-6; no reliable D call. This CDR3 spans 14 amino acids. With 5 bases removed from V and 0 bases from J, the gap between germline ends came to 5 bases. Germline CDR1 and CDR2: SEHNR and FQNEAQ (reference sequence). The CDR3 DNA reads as TGTGCCAGCAGCCCAGTCTCTGGGGCCAACGTCCTGACTTTC. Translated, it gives CASSPVSGANVLTF.

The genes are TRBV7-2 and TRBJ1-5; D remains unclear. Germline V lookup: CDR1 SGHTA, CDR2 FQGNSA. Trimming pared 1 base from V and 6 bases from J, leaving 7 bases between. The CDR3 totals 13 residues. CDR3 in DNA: TGTGCCAGCAGCTTAGTGTCCGGTCAGCCCCAGCATTTT. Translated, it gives CASSLVSGQPQHF.

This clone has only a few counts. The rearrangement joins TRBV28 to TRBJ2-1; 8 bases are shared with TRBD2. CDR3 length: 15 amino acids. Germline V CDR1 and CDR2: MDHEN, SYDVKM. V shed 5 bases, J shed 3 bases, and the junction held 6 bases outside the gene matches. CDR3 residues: CASSPQRGYYNEQFF. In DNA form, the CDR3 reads TGTGCCAGCAGTCCGCAGCGGGGGTACTACAATGAGCAGTTCTTC.

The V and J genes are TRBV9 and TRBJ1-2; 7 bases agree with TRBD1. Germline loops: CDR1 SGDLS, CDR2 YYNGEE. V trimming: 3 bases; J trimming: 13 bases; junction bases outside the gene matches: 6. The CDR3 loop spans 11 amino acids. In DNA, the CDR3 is TGTGCCAGCAGCGGGACAGGCCCCTGCACCTTC. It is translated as CASSGTGPCTF.

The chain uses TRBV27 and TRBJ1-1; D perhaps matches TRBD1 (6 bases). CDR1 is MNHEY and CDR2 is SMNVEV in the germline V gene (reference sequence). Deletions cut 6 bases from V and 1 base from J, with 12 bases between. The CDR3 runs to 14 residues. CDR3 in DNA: TGTGCCAGCAGCGTCAGGGGAACGAACACTGAAGCTTTCTTT. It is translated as CASSVRGTNTEAFF.